The entry below gives a single T cell receptor beta chain sequence along with its context. The CDR3 is 17 residues long. The V gene's germline CDR1 is SEHNR and CDR2 FQNEAQ (reference sequence). The junction had 13 bases not matched to a gene; V was cut back by 3 bases and J by 6 bases. The primer mix had 60 Vbeta and 13 Jbeta primers. Libraries were prepared by immunoSEQ multiplex PCR; TCRdb keeps only in-frame clonotypes and omits some of them. The sample features roughly 75,000 clones, with about 0.83% in its top ten. The data originate from a study of cytomegalovirus exposure and HLA in healthy donors.

The source of this sequence is a boy aged 5-17 years in good health and CMV-seronegative. The chain employs TRBV7-9 and TRBJ2-1; 8 bases align to TRBD2. Sequenced sample: PBMCs. The CDR3 is CASSFTLLAGSINEQFF. The CDR3, as DNA: TGTGCCAGCAGCTTCACATTGTTAGCGGGATCGATCAATGAGCAGTTCTTC.